The sequence of this TCR beta chain was determined in a study of T cell responses to AZD1222 COVID-19 vaccine. Clones were read by immunoSEQ multiplex PCR, and TCRdb kept only the in-frame ones, dropping some. The sample has approximately 130,000 clones, roughly nine tenths seen once; the top ten hold about 9.5%. The length of the CDR3 is 16 residues. The J segment lost 8 bases and the V segment lost 3 bases, leaving 9 bases of the junction unmatched. Per the germline V gene, CDR1 is KGHSH and CDR2 is LQKENI. The receptor was derived from an adult who received the AZD1222 COVID-19 vaccine. The sequenced sample was peripheral blood, obtained 28 days after the second AZD1222 dose. V gene TRBV18 combines with J gene TRBJ1-4; TRBD1 matches 10 bases. The chain's CDR3 is CASSPIAGTGEEKLFF. CDR3 DNA sequence: TGTGCCAGCTCACCGATTGCCGGGACAGGGGAGGAAAAACTGTTTTTT.